Listed below are T cell receptor beta chains from one sample, sequenced in a study of OX40 agonist ivuxolimab in advanced cancers. TCRdb keeps only in-frame clones here, not all; method: immunoSEQ multiplex PCR. This sample has 55,000 to 65,000 clones; 80% to 95% occur once, and the top ten carry about 0.4%. Sequenced material: CD4+ or CD8+ T cells sorted from blood, taken in a trial of the OX40 agonist ivuxolimab. These receptors originate from an adult with an advanced solid tumor such as melanoma, head and neck, liver or kidney cancer. CDR3s include the opening cysteine and the closing phenylalanine or tryptophan. A D gene is named only where the DNA matches it firmly. Where a row states a size, it is once, few, many or the class of an expanded clone; other rows omit it.

TRBJ1-2,NA,NA,TRBV2,TGTGCCGCTTCCGGACTGGCTAACTATGGCTACACCTTC,CAASGLANYGYTF
TRBJ2-2,NA,NA,TRBV7-6,TGTGCCAGCAGCTTAGAGGGGGGGTTCGGGGAGCTGTTTTTT,CASSLEGGFGELFF
TRBJ2-7,TRBD2,NA,TRBV5-4,TGTGCCAGCAGTTCCGGGACTAGCGGGATTCATCGCTACGAGCAGTACTTC,CASSSGTSGIHRYEQYF
TRBJ2-2,NA,NA,TRBV2,TGTGCCAGCAGTGGGACTCCTCTCACCGGGGAGCTGTTTTTT,CASSGTPLTGELFF
TRBJ2-5,NA,NA,TRBV28,TGTGCCACCACACATACCCAAGAGACCCAGTACTTC,CATTHTQETQYF
TRBJ2-7,NA,NA,TRBV23-1,TGCGCCAGCATGCACAGGATGAACTCCTACGAGCAGTACTTC,CASMHRMNSYEQYF
TRBJ2-7,NA,NA,TRBV10-3,TGTGCCACCCGTCTGGGGACCGGAGAGCAGTACTTC,CATRLGTGEQYF
TRBJ2-1,TRBD2,NA,TRBV5-1,TGCGCCAGCAGCTTGTGGCCTAGCGGGAACAATGAGCAGTTCTTC,CASSLWPSGNNEQFF
TRBJ2-1,TRBD2,NA,TRBV7-2,TGTGCCAGCAGCCCGCGGCTAGCGGGAGTGGGAAATGAGCAGTTCTTC,CASSPRLAGVGNEQFF
TRBJ1-3,NA,NA,TRBV19,TGTGCCAGTAGAGGGGCAGGGCGAGGAAACACCATATATTTT,CASRGAGRGNTIYF
TRBJ2-1,TRBD2,NA,TRBV28,TGTGCCAGCAGCATCGGATCGGGACTAGGTTCCTACAATGAGCAGTTCTTC,CASSIGSGLGSYNEQFF
TRBJ1-5,NA,NA,TRBV11-2,TGTGCCAGCAGCCAAGGGGGCAATCAGCCCCAGCATTTT,CASSQGGNQPQHF
TRBJ2-1,NA,NA,TRBV14,TGTGCCAGCAGCCAAGGGGTTAAAGTCCTCGTCGATGAGCAGTTCTTC,CASSQGVKVLVDEQFF
TRBJ1-6,TRBD1,NA,TRBV25-1,TGTGCCAGCACCAAGGACAGGTCGGAGAATTCACCCCTCCACTTT,CASTKDRSENSPLHF
TRBJ2-7,NA,NA,TRBV14,TGTGCCAGCAGCCTCGATGCTAGGAACGAGCAGTACTTC,CASSLDARNEQYF
TRBJ2-5,NA,few,TRBV5-1,TGCGCCAGCAGCTTCCAAGAGACCCAGTACTTC,CASSFQETQYF
TRBJ2-5,TRBD2,NA,TRBV30,TGTGCCTGGAACAGAGGACTAGCAGAACTAGAGACCCAGTACTTC,CAWNRGLAELETQYF
TRBJ2-7,TRBD2,NA,TRBV11-2,TGTGCCAGCAGCCCTATAGGGTGGGCTAGCGGGAGGTTATCGGGCGAGCAGTACTTC,CASSPIGWASGRLSGEQYF
TRBJ2-2,NA,NA,TRBV7-2,TGTGCCAGCAGCTCGACAGGAGCGAACACCGGGGAGCTGTTTTTT,CASSSTGANTGELFF
TRBJ1-5,NA,NA,TRBV6-4,TGTGCCAGCAGTGAAGAGGGCAATCAGCCCCAGCATTTT,CASSEEGNQPQHF
TRBJ2-7,NA,NA,TRBV30,TGTGCCTGGAGAACAGGGACCCTTGGACCTAACGAGCAGTACTTC,CAWRTGTLGPNEQYF
TRBJ2-7,TRBD2,NA,TRBV11-2,TGTGCCAGCAGCTTAGGGACTAGGAAACCCTACGAGCAGTACTTC,CASSLGTRKPYEQYF
TRBJ1-4,TRBD1,NA,TRBV7-9,TGTGCCAGCAGCTCCGGGACAGGGCGCGAAAAACTGTTTTTT,CASSSGTGREKLFF
TRBJ1-2,TRBD1,NA,TRBV2,TGTGCCAGCAGTGCCTCCGGGACAGGGGGCGCTGGCTACACCTTC,CASSASGTGGAGYTF